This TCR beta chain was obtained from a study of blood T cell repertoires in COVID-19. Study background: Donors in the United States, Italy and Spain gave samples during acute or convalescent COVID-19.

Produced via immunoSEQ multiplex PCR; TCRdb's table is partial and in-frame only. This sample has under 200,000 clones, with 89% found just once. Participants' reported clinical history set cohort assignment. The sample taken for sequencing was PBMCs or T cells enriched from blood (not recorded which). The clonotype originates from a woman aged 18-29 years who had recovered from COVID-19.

Here the CDR3 reads CASSENGRQETQYF. The CDR3 DNA sequence: TGCGCCAGCAGTGAGAATGGCCGCCAAGAGACCCAGTACTTC. The chain uses TRBV10-2 and TRBJ2-5; D call uncertain. Per the germline V gene, CDR1 is WSHSY and CDR2 is SAAADI. The CDR3 loop spans 14 amino acids. Trimming removed 2 bases at V and 1 base at J, with 8 bases between.